This is a list of T cell receptor beta chains from one sample in a study of CD8+ T cells in alopecia areata. Assay: immunoSEQ multiplex PCR; the TCRdb copy retains only in-frame clones and omits some. The sample contains 110,000 or so clones, less than 75% of which appear only once. This specimen was CD8+ T cells sorted from blood, taken at week 4, from a patient treated with tofacitinib. The receptors originated from a human donor with alopecia areata. Each CDR3 is given with its conserved first and last residue. The D gene is left open where the match is weak. Expanded clones are given a class, and other clones once, few, many or no size at all.

>TRBV7-6|.|TRBJ2-5|.
CASSLGFGSQETQYF
TGTGCCAGCAGCTTAGGGTTTGGATCGCAAGAGACCCAGTACTTC
>TRBV7-9|.|TRBJ2-5|.
CAGSGSLEGYQETQYF
TGTGCCGGAAGCGGCTCCCTCGAGGGGTACCAAGAGACCCAGTACTTC
>TRBV6-4|.|TRBJ2-1|.
CASSDSDYNEQFF
TGTGCCAGCAGTGACTCGGACTACAATGAGCAGTTCTTC
>TRBV4-1|TRBD2|TRBJ2-3|.
CASSQPTSGGRTDTQYF
TGCGCCAGCAGCCAACCGACTAGCGGGGGCCGCACAGATACGCAGTATTTT
>TRBV29-1|.|TRBJ1-1|.
CSVPGGTKAFF
TGCAGCGTTCCGGGCGGCACTAAAGCTTTCTTT
>TRBV7-9|.|TRBJ2-5|.
CASSPQGNQETQYF
TGTGCCAGCAGCCCCCAGGGAAACCAAGAGACCCAGTACTTC
>TRBV30|TRBD1|TRBJ2-7|.
CAWTLGDRAYEQYF
TGTGCCTGGACGTTAGGGGACAGGGCATACGAGCAGTACTTC
>TRBV29-1|.|TRBJ1-1|few
CSVVHQDTEAFF
TGCAGCGTTGTGCACCAAGACACTGAAGCTTTCTTT
>TRBV7-9|.|TRBJ1-6|few
CASSPPVSSYNSPLHF
TGTGCCAGCAGCCCCCCCGTGAGCTCCTATAATTCACCCCTCCACTTT
>TRBV29-1|TRBD1|TRBJ1-1|.
CSVAGTAMNTEAFF
TGCAGCGTCGCCGGGACAGCTATGAACACTGAAGCTTTCTTT
>TRBV29-1|TRBD1|TRBJ1-2|few
CSGDRDGGYTF
TGCAGCGGTGACAGGGATGGTGGCTACACCTTC
>TRBV29-1|.|TRBJ1-2|.
CSVEGSSNYGYTF
TGCAGCGTCGAGGGCTCCTCAAACTATGGCTACACCTTC
>TRBV30|.|TRBJ2-3|.
CAWTRLDGADTQYF
TGTGCCTGGACAAGGTTGGACGGGGCAGATACGCAGTATTTT
>TRBV29-1|TRBD1|TRBJ2-5|few
CSVEWTGFQETQYF
TGCAGCGTTGAATGGACAGGGTTCCAAGAGACCCAGTACTTC
>TRBV27|.|TRBJ2-7|.
CASSLTISRSEQYF
TGTGCCAGCAGCCTTACTATTTCACGAAGCGAGCAGTACTTC
>TRBV4-3|.|TRBJ2-6|medium-sized
CASSQDLGTGANVLTF
TGCGCCAGCAGCCAAGATCTAGGGACTGGGGCCAACGTCCTGACTTTC
>TRBV2|.|TRBJ1-1|.
CASRSGNTEAFF
TGTGCCAGCAGATCGGGTAACACTGAAGCTTTCTTT
>TRBV29-1|.|TRBJ1-1|.
CSVEGQEEMNTEAFF
TGCAGCGTTGAGGGGCAGGAGGAGATGAACACTGAAGCTTTCTTT
>TRBV7-9|TRBD1|TRBJ1-6|.
CAVQGDYNSPLHF
TGTGCCGTACAGGGGGACTATAATTCACCCCTCCACTTT
>TRBV11-2|TRBD2|TRBJ2-5|.
CASSLPGLAGGGETQYF
TGTGCCAGCAGCTTACCAGGACTAGCGGGGGGCGGAGAGACCCAGTACTTC
>TRBV9|.|TRBJ2-7|.
CASSVEDGYEQYF
TGTGCCAGCAGCGTAGAGGACGGATACGAGCAGTACTTC
>TRBV10-3|.|TRBJ2-7|.
CAISEGGSSDEQYF
TGTGCCATCAGTGAGGGAGGATCTAGCGACGAGCAGTACTTC
>TRBV27|.|TRBJ2-3|.
CASSPQRRESTDTQYF
TGTGCCAGCAGTCCCCAGCGCAGGGAGAGCACAGATACGCAGTATTTT
>TRBV20-1|.|TRBJ2-7|.
CSASSSLEQYF
TGCAGTGCTTCTAGTTCTCTCGAGCAGTACTTC
>TRBV4-1|.|TRBJ1-1|.
CASSQALFGTNPEAFF
TGCGCCAGCAGCCAAGCCTTATTTGGGACAAACCCTGAAGCTTTCTTT
>TRBV30|.|TRBJ2-7|.
CAWSVVEGNEQYF
TGTGCCTGGAGTGTTGTGGAGGGAAACGAGCAGTACTTC
>TRBV19|.|TRBJ1-2|few
CASSTPAVSPLSGYTF
TGTGCCAGTAGTACCCCGGCCGTCTCACCGCTTTCTGGCTACACCTTC
>TRBV6-5|.|TRBJ2-5|once
CASSYSIRGETQYF
TGTGCCAGCAGTTACTCGATAAGGGGAGAGACCCAGTACTTC
>TRBV29-1|.|TRBJ1-6|few
CSVEGGTGWNSPLHF
TGCAGCGTCGAGGGGGGGACTGGTTGGAATTCACCCCTCCACTTT
>TRBV5-1|TRBD2|TRBJ2-7|.
CASSSREAYEQYF
TGCGCCAGCAGCTCGCGGGAGGCCTACGAGCAGTACTTC
>TRBV13|.|TRBJ1-2|.
CASSLGLGGYTF
TGTGCCAGCAGCCTCGGACTGGGTGGCTACACCTTC
>TRBV9|.|TRBJ2-7|.
CASSVDLEDEQYF
TGTGCCAGCAGCGTAGACCTCGAGGACGAGCAGTACTTC
>TRBV29-1|.|TRBJ1-5|.
CSVVGEGPYQPQHF
TGCAGCGTTGTTGGAGAGGGACCCTATCAGCCCCAGCATTTT
>TRBV29-1|.|TRBJ2-2|few
CSVEEGNTGELFF
TGCAGCGTTGAGGAGGGGAACACCGGGGAGCTGTTTTTT
>TRBV29-1|TRBD1|TRBJ2-5|.
CSVGQGWGETQYF
TGCAGCGTTGGACAGGGCTGGGGGGAGACCCAGTACTTC
>TRBV28|.|TRBJ2-1|few
CASSFYSSYNEQFF
TGTGCCAGCAGTTTCTATAGCTCCTACAATGAGCAGTTCTTC
>TRBV30|TRBD1|TRBJ2-1|.
CAWTTGAYNEQFF
TGTGCCTGGACGACAGGGGCCTACAATGAGCAGTTCTTC
>TRBV29-1|.|TRBJ2-4|.
CSVEGVGNIQYF
TGCAGCGTTGAGGGGGTTGGGAACATTCAGTACTTC
>TRBV13|.|TRBJ2-5|.
CASSSKTVQETQYF
TGTGCCAGCAGTTCAAAGACGGTTCAAGAGACCCAGTACTTC
>TRBV6-4|.|TRBJ2-2|.
CASSITSDSTGELFF
TGTGCCAGCTCGATCACATCGGATTCCACCGGGGAGCTGTTTTTT
>TRBV29-1|.|TRBJ1-2|once
CSVPTGDAPNYGYTF
TGCAGCGTCCCGACAGGCGACGCGCCCAACTATGGCTACACCTTC
>TRBV30|.|TRBJ2-3|.
CAWSLSTDTQYF
TGTGCCTGGAGCCTTAGCACAGATACGCAGTATTTT
>TRBV6-5|TRBD1|TRBJ1-3|.
CASSYDRGGNTIYF
TGTGCCAGCAGTTACGACAGGGGGGGAAACACCATATATTTT
>TRBV7-2|TRBD2|TRBJ2-3|.
CASAVGAGGSTDTQYF
TGTGCCAGCGCGGTAGGGGCGGGGGGTAGCACAGATACGCAGTATTTT
>TRBV30|.|TRBJ2-3|.
CAWSVLSTDTQYF
TGTGCCTGGAGTGTCTTAAGCACAGATACGCAGTATTTT
>TRBV29-1|.|TRBJ2-5|few
CSLQTPSQETQYF
TGCAGCCTCCAGACACCGAGCCAAGAGACCCAGTACTTC
>TRBV7-9|.|TRBJ1-1|.
CASSLKPEAFF
TGTGCCAGCAGCTTAAAACCTGAAGCTTTCTTT
>TRBV11-2|.|TRBJ2-2|.
CASSLVADSTGELFF
TGTGCCAGCAGCTTAGTGGCGGATTCCACCGGGGAGCTGTTTTTT
>TRBV7-2|.|TRBJ1-2|.
CASSLSVMPGYGYTF
TGTGCCAGCAGCTTAAGCGTTATGCCGGGCTATGGCTACACCTTC
>TRBV27|.|TRBJ1-1|.
CASSLDRNTEAFF
TGTGCCAGCAGTTTAGACAGGAACACTGAAGCTTTCTTT
>TRBV27|.|TRBJ1-6|.
CASSLSRGGNSPLHF
TGTGCCAGCAGTTTATCAAGGGGCGGGAATTCACCCCTCCACTTT
>TRBV13|TRBD1|TRBJ2-1|few
CASSGTGWDEQFF
TGTGCCAGCAGCGGGACAGGGTGGGATGAGCAGTTCTTC
>TRBV7-2|.|TRBJ1-2|.
CASSLGTDYGYTF
TGTGCCAGCAGCTTAGGGACAGACTATGGCTACACCTTC